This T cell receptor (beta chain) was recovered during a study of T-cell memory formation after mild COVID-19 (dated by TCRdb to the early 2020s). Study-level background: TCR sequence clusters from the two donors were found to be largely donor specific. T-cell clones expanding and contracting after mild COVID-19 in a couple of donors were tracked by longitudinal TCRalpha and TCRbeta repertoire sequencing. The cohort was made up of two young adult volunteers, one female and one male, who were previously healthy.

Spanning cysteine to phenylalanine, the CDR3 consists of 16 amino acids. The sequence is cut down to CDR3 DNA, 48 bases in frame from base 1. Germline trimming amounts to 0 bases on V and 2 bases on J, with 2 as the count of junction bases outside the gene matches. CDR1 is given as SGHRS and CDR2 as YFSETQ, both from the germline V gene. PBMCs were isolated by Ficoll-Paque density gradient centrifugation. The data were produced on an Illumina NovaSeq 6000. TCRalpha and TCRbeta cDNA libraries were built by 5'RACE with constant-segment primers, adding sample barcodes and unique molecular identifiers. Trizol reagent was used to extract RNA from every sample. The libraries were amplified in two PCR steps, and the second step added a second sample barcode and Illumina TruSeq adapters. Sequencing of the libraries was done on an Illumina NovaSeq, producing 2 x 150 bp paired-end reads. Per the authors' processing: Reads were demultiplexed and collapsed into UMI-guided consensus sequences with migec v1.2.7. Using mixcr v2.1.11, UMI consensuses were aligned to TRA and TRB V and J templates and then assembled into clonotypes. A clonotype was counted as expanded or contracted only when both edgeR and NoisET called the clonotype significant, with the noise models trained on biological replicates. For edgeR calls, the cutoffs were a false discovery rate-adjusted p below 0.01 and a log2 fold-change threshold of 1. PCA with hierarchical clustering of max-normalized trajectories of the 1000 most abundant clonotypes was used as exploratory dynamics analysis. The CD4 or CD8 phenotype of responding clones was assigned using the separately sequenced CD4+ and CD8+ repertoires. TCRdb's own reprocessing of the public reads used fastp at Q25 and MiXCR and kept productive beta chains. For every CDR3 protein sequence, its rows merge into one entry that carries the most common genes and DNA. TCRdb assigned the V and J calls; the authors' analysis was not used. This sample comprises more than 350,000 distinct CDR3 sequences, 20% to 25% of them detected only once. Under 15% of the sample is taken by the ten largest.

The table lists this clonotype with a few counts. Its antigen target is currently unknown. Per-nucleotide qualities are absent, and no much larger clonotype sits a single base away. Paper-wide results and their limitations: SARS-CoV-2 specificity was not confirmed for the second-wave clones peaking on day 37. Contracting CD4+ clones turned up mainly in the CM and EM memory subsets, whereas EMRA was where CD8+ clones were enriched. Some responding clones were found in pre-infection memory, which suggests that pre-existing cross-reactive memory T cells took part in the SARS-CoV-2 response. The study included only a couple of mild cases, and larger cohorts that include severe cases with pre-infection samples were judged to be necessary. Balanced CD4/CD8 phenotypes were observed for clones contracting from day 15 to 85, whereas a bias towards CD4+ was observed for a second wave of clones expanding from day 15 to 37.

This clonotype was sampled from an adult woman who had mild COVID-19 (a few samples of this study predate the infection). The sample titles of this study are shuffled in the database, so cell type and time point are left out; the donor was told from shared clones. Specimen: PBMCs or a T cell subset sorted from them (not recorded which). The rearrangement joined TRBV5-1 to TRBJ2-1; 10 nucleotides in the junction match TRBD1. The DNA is TGCGCCAGCAGCTTGGTTGGACAGGGGGCCTACAATGAGCAGTTCTTC. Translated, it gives CASSLVGQGAYNEQFF.